The TCR beta chain under discussion was sequenced for a study of cytomegalovirus exposure and HLA in healthy donors. Study at large: Some 180 million T cells yielded more than 90 million unique TCR beta sequences in earlier analysis. An early release of data contained around 80 million unique TCRs, which came from HLA-typed donors. Study-level points and caveats: Later analysis identified 16,951 TCR beta sequences associated with HLA alleles, using a false discovery rate threshold of 0.05.

The PCR made use of 60 Vbeta and 13 Jbeta primers. Repertoires were generated with immunoSEQ multiplex PCR, while TCRdb's copy carries only in-frame clones and drops some. The sample holds 90,000 to 130,000 clones, approximately 58% seen once. The CDR3 sequence is 14 residues long. J lost 7 bases, V lost 11 bases, and 12 bases had no gene match. Germline CDR1 and CDR2: SEHNR and FQNEAQ (reference sequence). With respect to this clone: Its cognate antigen is unknown.

The chain carries TRBV7-9 and TRBJ2-1; 9 bases are shared with TRBD2. The sequenced material came from PBMCs. The origin of this receptor is a woman aged 25 to 39 in good health and CMV-seronegative. This CDR3 reads CAEILGLAGNEQFF. In DNA, the CDR3 is TGTGCCGAAATCTTGGGACTAGCAGGAAATGAGCAGTTCTTC.